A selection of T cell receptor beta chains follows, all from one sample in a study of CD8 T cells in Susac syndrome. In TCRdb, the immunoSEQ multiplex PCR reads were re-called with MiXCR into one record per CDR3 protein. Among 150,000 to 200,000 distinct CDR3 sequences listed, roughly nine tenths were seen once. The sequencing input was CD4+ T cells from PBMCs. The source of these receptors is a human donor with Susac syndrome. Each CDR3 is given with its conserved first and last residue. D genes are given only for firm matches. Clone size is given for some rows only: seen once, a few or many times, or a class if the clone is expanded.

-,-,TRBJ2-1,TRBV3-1,TGTGCCAGCAGCCCCCTCTCTGCGGGGGCAGACAATGAGCAGTTCTTC,CASSPLSAGADNEQFF
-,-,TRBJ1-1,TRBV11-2,TGTGCCAGCAGCTTAGTCGACCTGACTGAAGCTTTCTTT,CASSLVDLTEAFF
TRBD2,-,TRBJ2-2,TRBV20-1,TGCAGTGCTAGAGATTGGGGAAGCGGGAGGAACACCGGGGAGCTGTTTTTT,CSARDWGSGRNTGELFF
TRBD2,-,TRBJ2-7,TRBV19,TGTGCCAGTAGTATCGGACTAGCGGGAGGTGAGCAGTACTTC,CASSIGLAGGEQYF
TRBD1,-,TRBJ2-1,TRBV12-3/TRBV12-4,TGTGCCAGCCGGACAGGTTGGGGAAATGAGCAGTTCTTC,CASRTGWGNEQFF
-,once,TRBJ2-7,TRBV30,TGTGCCTGGTCTTTCAGGGTATCCGAGCAGTACTTC,CAWSFRVSEQYF
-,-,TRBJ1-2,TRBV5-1,TGCGCCAGCAGCTTGGGGGGGCAAAATGCTCGATATGGCTACACCTTC,CASSLGGQNARYGYTF
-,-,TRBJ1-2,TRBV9,TGTGCCAGCAAGGATAGCGGGAACTATGGCTACACCTTC,CASKDSGNYGYTF
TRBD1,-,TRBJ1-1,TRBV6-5,TGTGCCAGCAGGTCCGGGACAGGGAAGGAAGCTTTCTTT,CASRSGTGKEAFF
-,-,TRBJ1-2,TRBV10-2,TGCGCCAGCGCAGGGGTCAACTATGGCTACACCTTC,CASAGVNYGYTF
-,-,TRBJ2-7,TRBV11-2,TGTGCCAGCAGCCGCCTGAGCGATAGCTACGAGCAGTACTTC,CASSRLSDSYEQYF
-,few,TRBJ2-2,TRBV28,TGTGCCAGCAGTCCCGGACAAACCGGGGAGCTGTTTTTT,CASSPGQTGELFF
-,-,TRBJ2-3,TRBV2,TGTGCCAGCAGTGGGACTAGCACAGATACGCAGTATTTT,CASSGTSTDTQYF
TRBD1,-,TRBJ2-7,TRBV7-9,TGTGCCAGCAGCCCAAGTCGGACAGGGGGCGGCGAGCAGTACTTC,CASSPSRTGGGEQYF
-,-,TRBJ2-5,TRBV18,TGTGCCAGCTCACCACCGTCAGGCTCCCAAGAGACCCAGTACTTC,CASSPPSGSQETQYF
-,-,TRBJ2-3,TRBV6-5,TGTGCCAGCAGTTACTCGATTAACAGCTTTAGCACAGATACGCAGTATTTT,CASSYSINSFSTDTQYF
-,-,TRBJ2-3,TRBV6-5,TGTGCCAGCATGGCCTCGGGGAGAGATACGCAGTATTTT,CASMASGRDTQYF
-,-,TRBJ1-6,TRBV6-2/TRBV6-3,TGTGCCAGCAGAAAACAGACAAGCTCACCCCTCCACTTT,CASRKQTSSPLHF
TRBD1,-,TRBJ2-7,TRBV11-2,TGTGCCAGCAGCTCGACGCGGACAGGCTCCTACGAGCAGTACTTC,CASSSTRTGSYEQYF
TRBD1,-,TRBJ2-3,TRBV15,TGTGCCACCAGCAGACAGGGGGCAGATACGCAGTATTTT,CATSRQGADTQYF
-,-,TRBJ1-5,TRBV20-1,TGCAGTGCGAGGGACGGCCTGAATCAGCCCCAGCATTTT,CSARDGLNQPQHF
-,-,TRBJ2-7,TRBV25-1,TGTGCCAGCAGTCGTATCGGGGGCTACGAGCAGTACTTC,CASSRIGGYEQYF
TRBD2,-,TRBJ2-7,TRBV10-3,TGTGCCATCAGTGGGGGACTACCGTTGGTCGAGCAGTACTTC,CAISGGLPLVEQYF
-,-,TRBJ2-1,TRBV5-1,TGCGCCAGCAGCTTGACCGGGCGAGTGTCGGACAATGAGCAGTTCTTC,CASSLTGRVSDNEQFF
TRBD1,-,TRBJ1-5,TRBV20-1,TGCAGTGCTAGAGCTCCCGACAGGGGGCGAGGTCAGCCCCAGCATTTT,CSARAPDRGRGQPQHF
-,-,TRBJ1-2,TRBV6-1,TGTGCCAGCAGTACCCCGGCAGTTTATGGCTACACCTTC,CASSTPAVYGYTF
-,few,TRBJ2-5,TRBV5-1,TGCGCCAGCAGCGTTAGGAACCGCTGGGAAAAAGAGACCCAGTACTTC,CASSVRNRWEKETQYF
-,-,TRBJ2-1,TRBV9,TGTGCCAGCAGCGTAAGTTCGTTAACCGGGGAGCAGTTCTTC,CASSVSSLTGEQFF
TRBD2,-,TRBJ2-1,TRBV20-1,TGCAGTGCCCTGACTAGCGGGTTCTACAATGAGCAGTTCTTC,CSALTSGFYNEQFF
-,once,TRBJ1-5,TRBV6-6,TGTGCCAGCAGCCCGGACCCACGGCAGCCCCAGCATTTT,CASSPDPRQPQHF
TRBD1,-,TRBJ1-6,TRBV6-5,TGTGCCAGCAGTTACGACAGGGGGCTGTTTAATTCACCCCTCCACTTT,CASSYDRGLFNSPLHF
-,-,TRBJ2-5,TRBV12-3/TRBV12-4,TGTGCCAGCAGCCTATCAACCGGGGAGACCCAGTACTTC,CASSLSTGETQYF
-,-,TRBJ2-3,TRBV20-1,TGCAGTGCTAGAGTAGGGGGGAGCAAGGCAGATACGCAGTATTTT,CSARVGGSKADTQYF
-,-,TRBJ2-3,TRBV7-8,TGTGCCAGCAGCTTTCCGGGTGCGGCTAGCACAGATACGCAGTATTTT,CASSFPGAASTDTQYF
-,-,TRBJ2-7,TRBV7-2,TGTGCCAGCAGCGTAGCCGGGACATACTACGAGCAGTACTTC,CASSVAGTYYEQYF
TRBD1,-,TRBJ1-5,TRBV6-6,TGTGCCACCTGCCGGGACAGGAATCAGCCCCAGCATTTT,CATCRDRNQPQHF
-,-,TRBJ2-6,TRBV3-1,TGTGCCAGCAGCCAAGGGGGGAATACTGGGGCCAACGTCCTGACTTTC,CASSQGGNTGANVLTF
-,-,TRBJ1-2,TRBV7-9,TGTGCCAGCAGCTTAGACCGGCTCTATGGCTACACCTTC,CASSLDRLYGYTF
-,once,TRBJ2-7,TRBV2,TGTGCCAGCAGTGGTCTAAAGAGCTCCTACGAGCAGTACTTC,CASSGLKSSYEQYF
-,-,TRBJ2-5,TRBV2,TGTGCCAGGAGTAAAGACCAAGAGACCCAGTACTTC,CARSKDQETQYF
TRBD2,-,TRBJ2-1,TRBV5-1,TGCGCCAGCAGCCATAGACTAGCAGCTAGCTCCTACAATGAGCAGTTCTTC,CASSHRLAASSYNEQFF
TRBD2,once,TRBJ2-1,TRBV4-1,TGCGCCAGCAGCTATAGCGGGGGGGCCGATGAGCAGTTCTTC,CASSYSGGADEQFF
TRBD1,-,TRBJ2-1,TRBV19,TGTGCCAGTAGTTCGGACAGGGTAGGGTTAAGGAGTAGGCAGTTCTTC,CASSSDRVGLRSRQFF
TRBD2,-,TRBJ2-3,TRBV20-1,TGCAGTGCTGCCTCTAGCGGGGGGGCGTTGGCAGATACGCAGTATTTT,CSAASSGGALADTQYF
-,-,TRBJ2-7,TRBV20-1,TGCAGTGCTAGAGGACAGAAAGGTTACGAGCAGTACTTC,CSARGQKGYEQYF
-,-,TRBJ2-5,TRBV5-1,TGCGCCAGCAGCTTGGAAGGTGCCTTGACGACCCAGTACTTC,CASSLEGALTTQYF
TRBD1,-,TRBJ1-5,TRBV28,TGTGCCAGCAGGACGGACAGGGGGTATCCGAGCAATCAGCCCCAGCATTTT,CASRTDRGYPSNQPQHF
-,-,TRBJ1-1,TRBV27,TGTGCCAGCAGTTTTGTGACCCTGACGGGGAACACTGAAGCTTTCTTT,CASSFVTLTGNTEAFF
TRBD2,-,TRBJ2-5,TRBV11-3,TGTGCCAGCAGCGTCGGGACTAGCGGGGAAGAGACCCAGTACTTC,CASSVGTSGEETQYF
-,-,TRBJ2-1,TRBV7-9,TGTGCCAGCAGCTTAGCGGGACGGTACAATGAGCAGTTCTTC,CASSLAGRYNEQFF
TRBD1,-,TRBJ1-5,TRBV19,TGTGCCAGTAGTGCCACAGGGGGTAGTCAGCCCCAGCATTTT,CASSATGGSQPQHF